A single sample gave rise to the 7 T cell receptor beta chains below, sequenced in a study of T cells in localized non-small cell lung cancer. The protocol was immunoSEQ multiplex PCR, while the TCRdb copy is restricted to in-frame clones and leaves out a portion. The sample has 35,000 to 50,000 clones, 70% to 80% seen once. Sequenced material: PBMCs, taken before any cancer treatment. The receptors come from a woman aged 35-70 years with stage II squamous cell lung carcinoma.

Written as DNA, the CDR3 is TGTGCCAGCAGGGGACAGCTGGCGGATACGCAGTATTTT. It encodes CASRGQLADTQYF. The chain recombines TRBV2 with TRBJ2-3, with 7 bases fitting TRBD1. After removal of 6 bases from V and 6 bases from J, the junction contained 6 bases not matched to a gene. Germline CDR1 reads SNHLY; CDR2 reads FYNNEI. The CDR3 loop spans 13 amino acids.

This chain joins TRBV18 and TRBJ1-5; tentative D call: TRBD1 (5 bases). Trimming took off 3 bases at V and 7 bases at J, with 13 bases between the two ends. This CDR3 is 14 amino acids long. The germline V gene has CDR1 KGHSH and CDR2 LQKENI. CDR3 amino acids: CASSPEGGDQPQHF. The DNA of the CDR3 is TGTGCCAGCTCACCTGAGGGAGGGGACCAGCCCCAGCATTTT.

This sequence joins TRBV19 and TRBJ2-3, with D uncertain. The CDR3 runs 17 residues. In germline, CDR1 is LNHDA, CDR2 SQIVND (reference sequence). Trimming took off 3 bases at V and 4 bases at J, with 20 bases between the two ends. CDR3 sequence (DNA): TGTGCCAGTAGTATGACACCGGGTCGGGCCTCCCCAGATACGCAGTATTTT. Its translation is CASSMTPGRASPDTQYF.

This clone has just a few counts. The gene calls are TRBV29-1 and TRBJ2-7; TRBD1 is a possible D gene (6 bases). V was clipped by 5 bases and J by 5 bases, with 7 bases between them. The CDR3 is 10 residues long. In germline, CDR1 is SQVTM, CDR2 ANQGSEA. In DNA, the CDR3 is TGCAGCGTTCGGGACAACGAGCAGTACTTC. Its translation is CSVRDNEQYF.

This clone occurred a few times. The chain recombines TRBV5-6 with TRBJ2-2, with D hard to call. In germline, CDR1 is SGHDT, CDR2 YYEEEE. Trimming took 3 bases from V and 5 from J, leaving 8 bases between them. The CDR3 runs 13 residues. The CDR3 is CASSSQLTGELFF. The CDR3 nucleotides read TGTGCCAGCAGCTCCCAGTTAACCGGGGAGCTGTTTTTT.

J is TRBJ2-2 and V is TRBV7-2, with TRBD1 as a possible D gene (6 bases). Germline values: CDR1 SGHTA, CDR2 FQGNSA. V gave up 1 base and J gave up 4 bases, with 7 bases separating them. The CDR3 is 14 amino acids. The CDR3 protein is CASSLVGATGELFF. The CDR3 coding sequence is TGTGCCAGCAGCTTAGTGGGGGCCACCGGGGAGCTGTTTTTT. Full variable domain (outside the CDR3, taken from reference TRBV7-2 and TRBJ2-2): GAGVSQSPSNKVTEKGKDVELRCDPISGHTALYWYRQSLGQGLEFLIYFQGNSAPDKSGLPSDRFSAERTGGSVSTLTIQRTQQEDSAVYLCASSLVGATGELFFGEGSRLTVL.

J is TRBJ1-2 and V is TRBV28; D is undetermined. This CDR3 has 11 residues. Germline CDR1 reads MDHEN; CDR2 reads SYDVKM. Trimming removed 6 bases at V and 5 bases at J, with 7 bases between. The CDR3 coding sequence is TGTGCCAGCAGCGGTCATTATGGCTACACCTTC. Its protein product is CASSGHYGYTF.